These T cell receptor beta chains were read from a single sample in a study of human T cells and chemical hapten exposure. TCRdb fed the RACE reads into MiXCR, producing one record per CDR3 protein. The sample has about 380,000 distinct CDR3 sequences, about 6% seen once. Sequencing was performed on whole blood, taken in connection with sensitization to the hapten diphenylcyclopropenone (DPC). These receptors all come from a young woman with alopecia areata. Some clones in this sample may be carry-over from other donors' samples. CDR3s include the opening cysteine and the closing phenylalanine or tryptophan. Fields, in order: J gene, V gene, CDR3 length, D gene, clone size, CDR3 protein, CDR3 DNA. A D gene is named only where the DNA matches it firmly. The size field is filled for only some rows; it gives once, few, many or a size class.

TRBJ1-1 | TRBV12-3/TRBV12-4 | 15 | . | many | CASSLLSGRNTEAFF | TGTGCCAGCAGTTTGCTTAGCGGCAGGAACACTGAAGCTTTCTTT
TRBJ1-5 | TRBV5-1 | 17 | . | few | CASSSTPTGSGNQPQHF | TGCGCCAGCAGCTCCACCCCAACAGGGAGCGGCAATCAGCCCCAGCATTTT
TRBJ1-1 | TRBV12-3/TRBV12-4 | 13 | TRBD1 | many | CASSRGRGTEAFF | TGTGCCAGCAGCAGGGGGCGAGGGACTGAAGCTTTCTTT
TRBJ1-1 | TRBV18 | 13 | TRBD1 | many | CASSDRVGTEAFF | TGTGCCAGCTCGGACAGGGTGGGCACTGAAGCTTTCTTT
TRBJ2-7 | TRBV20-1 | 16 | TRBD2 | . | CSATARERGGSGEQYF | TGCAGTGCCACCGCCCGAGAGCGGGGGGGTTCCGGCGAGCAGTACTTC
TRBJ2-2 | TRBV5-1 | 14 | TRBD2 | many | CASSQGLATGELFF | TGCGCCAGCAGCCAAGGACTAGCGACCGGGGAGCTGTTTTTT
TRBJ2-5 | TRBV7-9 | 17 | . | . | CASSPETGESYQETQYF | TGTGCCAGCAGCCCTGAGACAGGTGAATCGTACCAAGAGACCCAGTACTTC
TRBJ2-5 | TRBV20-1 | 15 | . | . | CSASGLGQGKETQYF | TGCAGTGCTAGTGGCCTAGGGCAGGGCAAAGAGACCCAGTACTTC
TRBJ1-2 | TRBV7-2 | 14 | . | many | CASSFIQADYGYTF | TGTGCCAGCAGCTTTATCCAGGCAGACTATGGCTACACCTTC
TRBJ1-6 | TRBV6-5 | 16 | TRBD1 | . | CASSYAQGACNSPLHF | TGTGCCAGCAGTTACGCACAGGGGGCTTGTAATTCACCCCTCCACTTT
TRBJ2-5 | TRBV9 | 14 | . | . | CASSVYGDRETQYF | TGTGCCAGCAGCGTATATGGAGATCGGGAGACCCAGTACTTC
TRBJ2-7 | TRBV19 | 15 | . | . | CASSIERGLPYEQYF | TGTGCCAGTAGTATCGAAAGGGGCCTCCCCTACGAGCAGTACTTC
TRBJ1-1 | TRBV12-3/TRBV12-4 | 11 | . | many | CASSQPPSAFF | TGTGCCAGCAGCCAGCCCCCCAGTGCTTTCTTT
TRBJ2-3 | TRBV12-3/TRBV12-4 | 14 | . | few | CASKKISSTDTQYF | TGTGCCAGCAAAAAGATATCTAGCACAGATACGCAGTATTTT
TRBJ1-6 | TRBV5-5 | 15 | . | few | CASSQNGPYNSPLHF | TGTGCCAGCAGTCAAAACGGGCCCTATAATTCACCCCTCCACTTT
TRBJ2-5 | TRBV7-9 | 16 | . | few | CASSLATGPYLETQYF | TGTGCCAGCAGCTTAGCGACCGGACCGTACCTAGAGACCCAGTACTTC
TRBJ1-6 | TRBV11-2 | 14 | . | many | CASRARGIGSPLHF | TGTGCCAGCAGGGCAAGGGGGATAGGGTCACCCCTCCACTTT
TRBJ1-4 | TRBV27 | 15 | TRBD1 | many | CASSFVGQGGEKLFF | TGTGCCAGCAGTTTTGTCGGACAGGGAGGTGAAAAACTGTTTTTT
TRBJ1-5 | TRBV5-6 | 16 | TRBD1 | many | CASSLATGGSHRPQHF | TGTGCCAGCAGCTTGGCGACAGGGGGCTCCCATCGGCCCCAGCATTTT
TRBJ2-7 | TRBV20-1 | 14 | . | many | CSARDSRWDYEQYF | TGCAGTGCTAGAGATTCGCGGTGGGACTACGAGCAGTACTTC
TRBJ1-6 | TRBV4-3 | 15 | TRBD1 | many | CASSQQQGGNSPLHF | TGCGCCAGCAGCCAGCAACAGGGGGGAAATTCACCCCTCCACTTT
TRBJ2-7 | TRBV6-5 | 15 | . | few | CASRRGRDNSYEQYF | TGTGCCAGCAGGCGGGGACGGGACAACTCCTACGAGCAGTACTTC
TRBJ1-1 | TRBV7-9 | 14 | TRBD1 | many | CASSTGTGFIGAFF | TGTGCCAGCAGCACTGGGACAGGGTTTATTGGAGCTTTCTTT
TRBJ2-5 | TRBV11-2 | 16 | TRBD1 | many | CASSAAGQGFQETQYF | TGTGCCAGCAGCGCGGCCGGACAGGGTTTCCAAGAGACCCAGTACTTC
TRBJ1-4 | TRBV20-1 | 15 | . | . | CSARDWGREAEKLFF | TGCAGTGCTAGAGATTGGGGGCGTGAGGCAGAAAAACTGTTTTTT
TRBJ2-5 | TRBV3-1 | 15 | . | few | CASSQDPQGQETQYF | TGTGCCAGCAGCCAAGATCCGCAGGGACAAGAGACCCAGTACTTC
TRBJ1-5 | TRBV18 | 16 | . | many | CASSPRGGAGNQPQHF | TGTGCCAGCTCACCACGGGGGGGCGCGGGCAATCAGCCCCAGCATTTT